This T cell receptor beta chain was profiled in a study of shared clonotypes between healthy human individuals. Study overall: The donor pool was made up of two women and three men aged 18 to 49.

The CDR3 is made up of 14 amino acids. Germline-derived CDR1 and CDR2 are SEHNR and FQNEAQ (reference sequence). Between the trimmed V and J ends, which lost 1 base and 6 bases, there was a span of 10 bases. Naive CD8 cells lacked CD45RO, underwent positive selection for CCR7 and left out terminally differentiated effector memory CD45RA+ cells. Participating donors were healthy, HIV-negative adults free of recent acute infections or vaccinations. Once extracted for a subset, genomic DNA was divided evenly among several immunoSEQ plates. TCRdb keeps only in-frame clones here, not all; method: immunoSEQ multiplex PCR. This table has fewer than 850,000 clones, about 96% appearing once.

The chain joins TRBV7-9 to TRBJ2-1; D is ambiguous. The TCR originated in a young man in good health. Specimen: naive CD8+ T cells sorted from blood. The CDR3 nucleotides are TGTGCCAGCAGCTTAGTTAATCGCCGCAATGAGCAGTTCTTC. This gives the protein CASSLVNRRNEQFF.